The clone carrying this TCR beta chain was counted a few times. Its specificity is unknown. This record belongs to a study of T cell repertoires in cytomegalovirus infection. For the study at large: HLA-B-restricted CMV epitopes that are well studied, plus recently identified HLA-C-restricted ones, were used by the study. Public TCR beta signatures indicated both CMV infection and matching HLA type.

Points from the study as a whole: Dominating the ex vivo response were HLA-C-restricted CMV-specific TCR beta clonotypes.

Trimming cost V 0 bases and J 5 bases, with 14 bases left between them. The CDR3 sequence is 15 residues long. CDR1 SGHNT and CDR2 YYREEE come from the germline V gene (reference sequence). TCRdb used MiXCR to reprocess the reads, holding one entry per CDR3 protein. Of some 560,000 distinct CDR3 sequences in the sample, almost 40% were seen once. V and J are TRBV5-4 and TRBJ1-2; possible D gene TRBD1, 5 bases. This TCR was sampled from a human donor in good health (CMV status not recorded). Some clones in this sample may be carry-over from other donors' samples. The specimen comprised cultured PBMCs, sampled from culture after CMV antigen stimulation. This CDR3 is CASSLGGTGLYGYTF. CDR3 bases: TGTGCCAGCAGCTTGGGAGGGACGGGGCTTTATGGCTACACCTTC.